A selection of T cell receptor beta chains follows, all from one sample in a study of blood T cell repertoires in COVID-19. Assay: immunoSEQ multiplex PCR; the TCRdb copy retains only in-frame clones and omits some. There are 100,000 to 150,000 clones in the sample; about 83% occur only once, and about a tenth lies in the top ten. Sequenced material: peripheral blood. The receptors stem from a man aged 35 to 55 with active or convalescent COVID-19. Both conserved end residues are part of each CDR3.

>TRBV10-2
CASSETGLSNQPQHF
>TRBV25-1
CASSGQEKSYNEQFF
>TRBV7-3
CASSLFGTPSYEQYF
>TRBV18
CASSPLGGALEKLFF
>TRBV5-1
CASSLDTGSLRGYTF
>TRBV6-2/TRBV6-3
CASSQTRTEHQPQHF
>TRBV5-4
CASSSTTGHLLYEQYF
>TRBV13
CASSIRRTGTNEKLFF
>TRBV5-1
CASSLERSTDTQYF
>TRBV5-1
CASSSDGQAFLGAFF
>TRBV7-9
CASSFHHRGSYEQYF
>TRBV29-1
CSVTGTSGGRNEQYF
>TRBV11-1
CASSMDRDATQYF
>TRBV6-1
CASSENRVPSPNYGYTF
>TRBV7-9
CASSLVQGPISGNTIYF
>TRBV5-4
CASSEAGGARATYGYTF
>TRBV7-4
CASSPLYNSTDTQYF
>TRBV2
CASSRTSGGASNYEQYF
>TRBV2
CASSGQNQPQHF
>TRBV27
CASRASTDTQYF
>TRBV6-6
CASSPGVGQPQHF
>TRBV19
CASSTGANTEAFF
>TRBV5-1
CASSLGILGQAIRRNTIYF
>TRBV12-3/TRBV12-4
CASSQTGTYGYTF
>TRBV9
CASSVAPGGLTMETQYF
>TRBV7-2
CASSRRFGQQPGETQYF
>TRBV12-3/TRBV12-4
CASSFWEVYGYTF
>TRBV7-9
CASSPGTDTQYF
>TRBV4-3
CASSHGHSGGAGEQFF
>TRBV3-1/TRBV3-2
CASSQTDSEQYF
>TRBV6-6
CASRGGRTQRHNEQFF
>TRBV9
CASSPGQETQYF
>TRBV19
CASQMRRDEKLFF
>TRBV14
CASSRVDRGTEAFF
>TRBV6-2/TRBV6-3
CASSYSARGQDTQYF
>TRBV30
CAWSDRGADTQYF
>TRBV4-3
CASSQFSVQGKSGANVLTF
>TRBV14
CARALGGEQFF
>TRBV4-2
CASSQDQLVWETQYF
>TRBV13
CASSPNRETYEQYF
>TRBV19
CASSIRGTGAISSYNEQFF
>TRBV2
CASSEGILTGQDTQYF
>TRBV2
CASSVPRWYEQYF
>TRBV3-1/TRBV3-2
CASSQGFDRGRGEKLFF
>TRBV12-3/TRBV12-4
CASRLTDTGELFF
>TRBV24-1
CATSRGGGTDTQYF
>TRBV7-9
CASSLRQAPNTEAFF
>TRBV5-6
CASSLQRGEDTQYF
>TRBV6-2/TRBV6-3
CASSSSGRTEAFF
>TRBV5-6
CASSFKPTGDRGYTF
>TRBV19
CASSIKGAGQPQHF
>TRBV7-2
CASSPEDRGGYEQYF
>TRBV6-1
CASSEGQGLGNTEAFF
>TRBV7-9
CASSSGTGGNDSPLHF
>TRBV6-4
CASSDGYLELCSGNTIYF
>TRBV3-1/TRBV3-2
CASSQEASWAYEQYF
>TRBV7-2
CASSLVSIKSSSYNSPLHF
>TRBV9
CASSPRGRGQETQYF
>TRBV7-2
CASSFPGQGYNEQFF